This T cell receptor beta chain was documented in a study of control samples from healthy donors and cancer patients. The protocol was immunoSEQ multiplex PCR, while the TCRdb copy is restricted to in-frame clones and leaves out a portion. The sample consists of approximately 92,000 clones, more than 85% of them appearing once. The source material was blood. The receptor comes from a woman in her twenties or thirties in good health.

The CDR3 reads CASSQRLAGDTGELFF. As DNA, the CDR3 is TGTGCCAGCAGCCAAAGACTAGCGGGAGACACCGGGGAGCTGTTTTTT. This rearrangement joins TRBV5-4 to TRBJ2-2, with TRBD2 matching over 12 bases. V trimming: 4 bases; J trimming: 3 bases; junction bases outside the gene matches: 4. CDR3 length: 16 amino acids. The germline gives CDR1 SGHNT, CDR2 YYREEE (reference sequence).